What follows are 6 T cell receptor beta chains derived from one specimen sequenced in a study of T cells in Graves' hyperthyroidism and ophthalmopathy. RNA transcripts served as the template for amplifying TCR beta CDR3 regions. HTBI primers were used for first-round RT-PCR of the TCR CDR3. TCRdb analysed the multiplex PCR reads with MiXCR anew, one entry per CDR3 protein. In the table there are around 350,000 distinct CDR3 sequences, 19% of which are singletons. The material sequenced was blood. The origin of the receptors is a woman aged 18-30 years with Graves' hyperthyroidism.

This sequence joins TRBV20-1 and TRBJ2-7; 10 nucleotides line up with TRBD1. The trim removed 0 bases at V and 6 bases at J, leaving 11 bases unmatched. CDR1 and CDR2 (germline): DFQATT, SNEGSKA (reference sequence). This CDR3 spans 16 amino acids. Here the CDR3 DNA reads TGCAGTGCTAGAGATTCGCGGGACAGGGGCCGTGGCGAGCAGTACTTC. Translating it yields CSARDSRDRGRGEQYF.

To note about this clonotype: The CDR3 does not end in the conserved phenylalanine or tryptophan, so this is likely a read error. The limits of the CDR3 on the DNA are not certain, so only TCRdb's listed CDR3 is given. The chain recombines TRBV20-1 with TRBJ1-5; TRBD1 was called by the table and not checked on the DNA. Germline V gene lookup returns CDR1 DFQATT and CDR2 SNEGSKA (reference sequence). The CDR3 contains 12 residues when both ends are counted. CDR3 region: CSAGAGSQPQQL.

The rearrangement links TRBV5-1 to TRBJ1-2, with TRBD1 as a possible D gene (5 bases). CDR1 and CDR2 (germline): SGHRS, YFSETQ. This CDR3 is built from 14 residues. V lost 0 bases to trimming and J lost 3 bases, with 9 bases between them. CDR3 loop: CASSLVPRDYGYTF. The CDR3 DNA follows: TGCGCCAGCAGCTTGGTTCCCAGGGACTATGGCTACACCTTC.

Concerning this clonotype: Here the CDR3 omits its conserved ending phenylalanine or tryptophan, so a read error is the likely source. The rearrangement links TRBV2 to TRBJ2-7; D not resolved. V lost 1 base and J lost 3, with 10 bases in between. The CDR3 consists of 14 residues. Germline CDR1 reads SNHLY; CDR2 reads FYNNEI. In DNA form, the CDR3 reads TGTGCCAGCAGTGAAGAACTCATAAACTACGAGCAGTACTCC. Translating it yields CASSEELINYEQYS.

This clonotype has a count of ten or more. For the CDR3, the DNA is TGTGCCAGTAGCTGGGAGGGGGAAGGGTCCTACGAGCAGTACTTC. Translated, it gives CASSWEGEGSYEQYF. The chain is built from TRBV19 and TRBJ2-7; possibly TRBD2 for D (7 bases). The germline V and J ends were trimmed by 6 bases and 1 base, with 16 bases remaining between them. The CDR3 has 15 amino acids. CDR1 is LNHDA and CDR2 is SQIVND in the germline V gene (reference sequence). The complete variable domain, with remaining parts taken from reference TRBV19 and TRBJ2-7, reads DGGITQSPKYLFRKEGQNVTLSCEQNLNHDAMYWYRQDPGQGLRLIYYSQIVNDFQKGDIAEGYSVSREKKESFPLTVTSAQKNPTAFYLCASSWEGEGSYEQYFGPGTRLTVT.

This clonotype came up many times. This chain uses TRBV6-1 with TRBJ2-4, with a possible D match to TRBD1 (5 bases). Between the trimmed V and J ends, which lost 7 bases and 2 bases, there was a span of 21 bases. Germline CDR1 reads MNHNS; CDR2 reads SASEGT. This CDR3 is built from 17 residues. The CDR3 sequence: CASMEGVGSRTKNIQYF. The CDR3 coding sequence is TGTGCCAGCATGGAAGGGGTAGGGTCCCGGACCAAAAACATTCAGTACTTC.